This T cell receptor (beta chain) was recorded in a study of blood T cell repertoires in COVID-19. Recruits, aged roughly 18 to 100 years, lived in 24 US areas. In germline, CDR1 is MRHNA, CDR2 SNTAGT. Trimming shortened V by 4 bases and J by 8 bases, and 14 bases separated the two germline ends. CDR3 length equals 13 residues. Sequencing was performed with immunoSEQ multiplex PCR; in TCRdb, only in-frame clones are kept and a portion is missing. Among 400,000 or so clones listed, roughly 87% were seen once. The source of this sequence is a man aged 18 to 30 who had recovered from COVID-19. Sequencing was done on a sample of PBMCs or T cells enriched from blood (not recorded which). The chain couples TRBV6-4 to TRBJ1-2; D might be TRBD1 (5 bases). The CDR3 bases are TGTGCCAGCAGTGCCACAGGTTCTACCGGCTACACCTTC. Protein sequence: CASSATGSTGYTF.